This T cell receptor (beta chain) was captured in a study of T cells expressing NK-cell markers. Reanalyzing the 5' RACE reads, TCRdb keeps one entry per CDR3 protein, without DNA. This listing includes 300,000 to 500,000 distinct CDR3 sequences. Material: blood T cells: a sorted CD56 or NKG2C T cell subset, CD4+ or CD8+ T cells, or bulk PBMC T cells (not recorded which). The sequence was collected from a woman aged 45-65 years in good health.

CDR3 sequence: CASSRLAGVTGELFF. V gene TRBV25-1 combines with J gene TRBJ2-2; as DNA is missing, the TRBD2 call by TCRdb cannot be tested. Germline V lookup: CDR1 MGHDK, CDR2 SYGVNS. CDR3 size: 15 residues.